These 11 T cell receptor beta chains share one sample of origin, sequenced in a study of blood T cell repertoires in COVID-19. The protocol was immunoSEQ multiplex PCR, while the TCRdb copy is restricted to in-frame clones and leaves out a portion. Seen here are over 90,000 clones, roughly 76% observed once, and the top ten hold approximately 4.6%. Sequencing used peripheral blood. The origin of the receptors is a man aged 80 or over with COVID-19, enrolled during active disease.

V gene TRBV5-5 combines with J gene TRBJ2-3; TRBD2 matches at 11 bases. The CDR3 consists of 17 residues. Germline trimming cut 2 bases from V and 3 bases from J; bases unmatched to any gene: 8. Germline values: CDR1 SGHKS, CDR2 YYEKEE (reference sequence). CDR3 nucleotides: TGTGCCAGCAGCTTCCCGGGACTAGCGGAGGAGACAGATACGCAGTATTTT. As protein: CASSFPGLAEETDTQYF. The full variable domain, its missing parts supplied by reference TRBV5-5 and TRBJ2-3, is DAGVTQSPTHLIKTRGQQVTLRCSPISGHKSVSWYQQVLGQGPQFIFQYYEKEERGRGNFPDRFSARQFPNYSSELNVNALLLGDSALYLCASSFPGLAEETDTQYFGPGTRLTVL.

V is TRBV13 and J is TRBJ1-4; TRBD1 matches 12 bases. CDR1 is PRHDT, CDR2 FYEKMQ, per germline (reference sequence). The V gene end was trimmed by 5 bases and the J gene end by 7 bases; junction bases not matched to a gene: 8. The CDR3 loop spans 16 amino acids. CDR3 sequence: CASSQGQGALAEKLFF. CDR3 coding DNA: TGTGCCAGCAGCCAGGGACAGGGGGCGCTTGCTGAAAAACTGTTTTTT.

This clone turned up a few times. This chain uses TRBV29-1 with TRBJ2-5; 8 positions agree with TRBD1. CDR1 is SQVTM, CDR2 ANQGSEA, per germline. V dropped 3 bases and J dropped 2; count of bases not matched to a gene: 5. This CDR3 is built from 14 residues. The CDR3 DNA sequence: TGCAGCGTTGACGCAGGGGGCCTACAAGAGACCCAGTACTTC. Translation: CSVDAGGLQETQYF.

The chain has TRBV28 and TRBJ2-1; 7 bases are a match to TRBD1. The germline gives CDR1 MDHEN, CDR2 SYDVKM. The junction had 8 bases not matched to a gene; V was cut back by 5 bases and J by 13 bases. CDR3 length: 12 amino acids. CDR3 sequence: CASSRDRRGQFF. CDR3 in DNA: TGTGCCAGCAGTAGGGACAGAAGGGGACAGTTCTTC.

V usage is TRBV29-1 and J usage is TRBJ2-3, with TRBD2 matching 8 bases. Germline values: CDR1 SQVTM, CDR2 ANQGSEA. The CDR3 sequence is 14 residues long. V trimming: 3 bases; J trimming: 0 bases; junction bases outside the gene matches: 2. The CDR3 region has the DNA TGCAGCGTTGATACTAGCGGTAGCACAGATACGCAGTATTTT. The encoded protein is CSVDTSGSTDTQYF.

The chain couples TRBV5-1 to TRBJ1-5; D perhaps matches TRBD1 (5 bases). V lost 0 bases and J lost 4, with 11 bases in between. The CDR3 runs 15 residues. Germline V lookup: CDR1 SGHRS, CDR2 YFSETQ. The CDR3 bases are TGCGCCAGCAGCTTGGACGGGAGGGGAAATCAGCCCCAGCATTTT. Protein product: CASSLDGRGNQPQHF.

The rearrangement joins TRBV6-6 to TRBJ2-5; D is unclear. The ends were cut back, 6 bases at V and 2 bases at J, with 7 bases in the middle. Germline V lookup: CDR1 MNHNY, CDR2 SVGAGI (reference sequence). The CDR3 runs to 12 residues. The CDR3 bases are TGTGCCAGCAGACAGCCACAAGAGACCCAGTACTTC. Translation gives CASRQPQETQYF.

V is TRBV3-1 (or the pseudogene TRBV3-2) and J is TRBJ2-5; D is possibly TRBD1 (6 bases). Trimming took off 1 base at V and 4 bases at J, with 10 bases between the two ends. Germline CDR1 and CDR2: LGHDT and YNNKEL (reference sequence). The CDR3 covers 14 residues. CDR3 sequence: CASSQVRRGETQYF. In DNA form, the CDR3 reads TGTGCCAGCAGCCAAGTGCGCAGGGGAGAGACCCAGTACTTC.

V gene TRBV28 combines with J gene TRBJ1-2, with D possibly matching TRBD1 (6 bases). V was cut by 10 bases and J by 4 bases, with 13 bases left in between. CDR1 MDHEN and CDR2 SYDVKM come from the germline V gene. This CDR3 is built from 12 residues. The CDR3 loop is CATGSDSYGYTF. The CDR3 coding sequence is TGTGCCACGGGATCGGACAGCTATGGCTACACCTTC.

The rearrangement uses TRBV5-1 and TRBJ1-6; weak D call: TRBD1 (5 bases). CDR1 and CDR2 from the germline V gene are SGHRS and YFSETQ. V was shortened by 4 bases and J by 7 bases, with 18 bases between the two germline ends. The CDR3 loop spans 16 amino acids. DNA of the CDR3: TGCGCCAGCAGCCCAAGGACCGGGGACTCCAATTCACCCCTCCACTTT. It specifies CASSPRTGDSNSPLHF.

The CDR3 here is CASSTMGQMNTEAFF. The CDR3 DNA sequence: TGTGCCAGCAGCACGATGGGACAGATGAACACTGAAGCTTTCTTT. The rearrangement joins TRBV9 to TRBJ1-1, with 7 bases that match TRBD1. Germline V gene lookup returns CDR1 SGDLS and CDR2 YYNGEE. V lost 4 bases to trimming and J lost 0 bases; unmatched junction nucleotides: 6. The CDR3 has 15 residues.